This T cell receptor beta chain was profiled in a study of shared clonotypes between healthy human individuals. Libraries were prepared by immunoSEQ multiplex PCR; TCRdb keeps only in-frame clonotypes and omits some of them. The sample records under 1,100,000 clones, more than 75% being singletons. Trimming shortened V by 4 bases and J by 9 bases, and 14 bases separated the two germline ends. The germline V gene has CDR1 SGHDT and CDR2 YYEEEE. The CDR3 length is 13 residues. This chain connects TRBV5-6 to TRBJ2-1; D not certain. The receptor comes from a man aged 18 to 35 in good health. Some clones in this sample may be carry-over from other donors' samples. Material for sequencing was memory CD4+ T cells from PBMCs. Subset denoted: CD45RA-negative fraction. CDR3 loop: CASSATGSGEQFF. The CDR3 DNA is TGTGCCAGCAGCGCGACGGGTTCCGGTGAGCAGTTCTTC.